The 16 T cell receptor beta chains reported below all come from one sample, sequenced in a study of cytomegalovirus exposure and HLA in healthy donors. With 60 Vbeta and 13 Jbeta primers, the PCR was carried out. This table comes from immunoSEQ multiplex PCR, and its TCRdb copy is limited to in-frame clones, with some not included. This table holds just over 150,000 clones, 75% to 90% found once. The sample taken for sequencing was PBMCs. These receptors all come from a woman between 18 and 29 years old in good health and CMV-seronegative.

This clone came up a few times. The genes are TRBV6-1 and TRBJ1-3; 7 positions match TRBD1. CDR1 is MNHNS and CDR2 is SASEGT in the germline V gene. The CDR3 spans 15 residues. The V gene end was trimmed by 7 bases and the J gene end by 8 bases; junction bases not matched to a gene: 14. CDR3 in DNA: TGTGCCAGCACCTATTCAGACAGGGTTGGTGACACCATATATTTT. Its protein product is CASTYSDRVGDTIYF.

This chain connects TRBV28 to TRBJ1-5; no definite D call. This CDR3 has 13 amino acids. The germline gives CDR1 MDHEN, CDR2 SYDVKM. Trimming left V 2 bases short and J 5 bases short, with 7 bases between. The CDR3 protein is CASSLEIDQPQHF. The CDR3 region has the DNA TGTGCCAGCAGTTTAGAGATTGATCAGCCCCAGCATTTT. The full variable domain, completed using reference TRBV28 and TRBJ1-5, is DVKVTQSSRYLVKRTGEKVFLECVQDMDHENMFWYRQDPGLGLRLIYFSYDVKMKEKGDIPEGYSVSREKKERFSLILESASTNQTSMYLCASSLEIDQPQHFGDGTRLSIL.

The CDR3 DNA reads as TGTGCCAGCAGTTCGCCCTCGGGACAGGGAGAGACCCAGTACTTC. It yields the protein CASSSPSGQGETQYF. This chain uses TRBV28 with TRBJ2-5; 9 nucleotides align to TRBD1. Germline V gene sequence: CDR1 MDHEN, CDR2 SYDVKM. V was clipped by 4 bases and J by 4 bases; unmatched bases: 7. The CDR3 runs 15 residues.

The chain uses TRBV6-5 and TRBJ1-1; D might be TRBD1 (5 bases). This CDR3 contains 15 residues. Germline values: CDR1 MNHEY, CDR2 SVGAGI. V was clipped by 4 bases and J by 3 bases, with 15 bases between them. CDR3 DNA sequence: TGTGCCAGCAGTTCATCGGGGGGAGCCGACACTGAAGCTTTCTTT. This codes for CASSSSGGADTEAFF.

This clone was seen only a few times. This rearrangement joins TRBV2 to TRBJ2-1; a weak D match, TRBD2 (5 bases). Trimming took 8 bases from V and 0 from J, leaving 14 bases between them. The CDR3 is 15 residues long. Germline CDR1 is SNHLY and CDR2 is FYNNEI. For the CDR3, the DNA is TGTGCCAGCGCTGGCGGGCTCAGCTCCTACAATGAGCAGTTCTTC. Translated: CASAGGLSSYNEQFF.

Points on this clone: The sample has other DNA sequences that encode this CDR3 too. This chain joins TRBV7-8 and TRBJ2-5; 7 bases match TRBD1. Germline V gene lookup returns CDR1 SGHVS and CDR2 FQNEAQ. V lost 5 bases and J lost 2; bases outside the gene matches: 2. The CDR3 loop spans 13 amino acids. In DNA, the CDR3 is TGTGCCAGCAGCCCGGACAGGCAAGAGACCCAGTACTTC. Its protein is CASSPDRQETQYF.

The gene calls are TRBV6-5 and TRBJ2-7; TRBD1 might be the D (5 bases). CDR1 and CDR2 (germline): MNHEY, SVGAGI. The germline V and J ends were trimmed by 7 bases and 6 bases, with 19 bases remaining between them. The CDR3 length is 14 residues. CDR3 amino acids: CASIKKGDPSEQYF. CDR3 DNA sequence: TGTGCCAGCATCAAGAAAGGGGATCCCTCCGAGCAGTACTTC.

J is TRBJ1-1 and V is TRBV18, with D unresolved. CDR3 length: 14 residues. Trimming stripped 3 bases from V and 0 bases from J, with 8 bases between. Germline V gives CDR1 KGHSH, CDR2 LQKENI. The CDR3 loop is CASSPGNMNTEAFF. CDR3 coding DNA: TGTGCCAGCTCACCCGGGAATATGAACACTGAAGCTTTCTTT.

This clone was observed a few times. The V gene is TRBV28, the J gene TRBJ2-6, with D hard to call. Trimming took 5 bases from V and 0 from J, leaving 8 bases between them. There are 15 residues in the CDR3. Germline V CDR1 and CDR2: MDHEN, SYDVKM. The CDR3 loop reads CASSLPYSGANVLTF. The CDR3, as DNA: TGTGCCAGCAGTCTACCCTACTCTGGGGCCAACGTCCTGACTTTC.

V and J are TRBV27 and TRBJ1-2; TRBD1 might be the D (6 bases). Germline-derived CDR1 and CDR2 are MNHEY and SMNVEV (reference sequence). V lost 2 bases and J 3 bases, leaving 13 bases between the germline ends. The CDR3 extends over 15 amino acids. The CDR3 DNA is TGTGCCAGCAGTTTACTGTCCCAGGGGTACTATGGCTACACCTTC. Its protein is CASSLLSQGYYGYTF.

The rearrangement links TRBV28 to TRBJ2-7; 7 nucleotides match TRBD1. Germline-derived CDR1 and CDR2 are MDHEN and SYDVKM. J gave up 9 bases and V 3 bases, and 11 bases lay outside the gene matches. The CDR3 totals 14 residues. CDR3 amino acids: CASSLGTVYGRQYF. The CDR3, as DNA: TGTGCCAGCAGTTTGGGGACAGTATACGGGCGGCAGTACTTC.

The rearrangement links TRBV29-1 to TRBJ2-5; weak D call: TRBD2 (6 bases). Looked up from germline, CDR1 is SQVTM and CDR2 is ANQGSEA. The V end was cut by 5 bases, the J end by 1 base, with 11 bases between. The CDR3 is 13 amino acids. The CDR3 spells CSVIGGIQETQYF. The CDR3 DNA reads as TGCAGCGTTATTGGGGGGATCCAAGAGACCCAGTACTTC.

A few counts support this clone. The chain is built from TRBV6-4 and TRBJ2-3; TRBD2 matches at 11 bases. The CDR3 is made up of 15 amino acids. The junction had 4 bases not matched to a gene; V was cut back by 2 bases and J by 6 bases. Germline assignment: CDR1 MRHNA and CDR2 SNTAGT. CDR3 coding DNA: TGTGCCAGCAGTGACACTAGCGGGAGAGGGGATACGCAGTATTTT. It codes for CASSDTSGRGDTQYF.

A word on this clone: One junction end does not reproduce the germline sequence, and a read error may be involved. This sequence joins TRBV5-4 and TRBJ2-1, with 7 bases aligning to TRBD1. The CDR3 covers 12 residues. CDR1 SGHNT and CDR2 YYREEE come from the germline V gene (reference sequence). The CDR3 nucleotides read TGTGCCAGCAGCCAAGGACAGGCCGCTTTTATCTTC. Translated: CASSQGQAAFIF.

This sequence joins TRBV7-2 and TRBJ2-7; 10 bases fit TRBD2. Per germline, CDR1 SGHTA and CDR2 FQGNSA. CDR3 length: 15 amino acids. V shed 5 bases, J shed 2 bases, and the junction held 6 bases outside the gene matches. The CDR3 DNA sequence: TGTGCCAGCAGCGTTGGACTAGCGGAGACCTACGAGCAGTACTTC. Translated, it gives CASSVGLAETYEQYF.

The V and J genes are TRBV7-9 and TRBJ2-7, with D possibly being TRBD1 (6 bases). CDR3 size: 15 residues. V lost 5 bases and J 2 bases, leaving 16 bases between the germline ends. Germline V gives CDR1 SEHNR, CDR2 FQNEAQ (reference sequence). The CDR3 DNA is TGTGCCAGCAGCCCTAGCTGGGGACAAACCTACGAGCAGTACTTC. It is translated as CASSPSWGQTYEQYF. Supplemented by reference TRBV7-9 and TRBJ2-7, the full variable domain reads DTGVSQNPRHKITKRGQNVTFRCDPISEHNRLYWYRQTLGQGPEFLTYFQNEAQLEKSRLLSDRFSAERPKGSFSTLEIQRTEQGDSAMYLCASSPSWGQTYEQYFGPGTRLTVT.